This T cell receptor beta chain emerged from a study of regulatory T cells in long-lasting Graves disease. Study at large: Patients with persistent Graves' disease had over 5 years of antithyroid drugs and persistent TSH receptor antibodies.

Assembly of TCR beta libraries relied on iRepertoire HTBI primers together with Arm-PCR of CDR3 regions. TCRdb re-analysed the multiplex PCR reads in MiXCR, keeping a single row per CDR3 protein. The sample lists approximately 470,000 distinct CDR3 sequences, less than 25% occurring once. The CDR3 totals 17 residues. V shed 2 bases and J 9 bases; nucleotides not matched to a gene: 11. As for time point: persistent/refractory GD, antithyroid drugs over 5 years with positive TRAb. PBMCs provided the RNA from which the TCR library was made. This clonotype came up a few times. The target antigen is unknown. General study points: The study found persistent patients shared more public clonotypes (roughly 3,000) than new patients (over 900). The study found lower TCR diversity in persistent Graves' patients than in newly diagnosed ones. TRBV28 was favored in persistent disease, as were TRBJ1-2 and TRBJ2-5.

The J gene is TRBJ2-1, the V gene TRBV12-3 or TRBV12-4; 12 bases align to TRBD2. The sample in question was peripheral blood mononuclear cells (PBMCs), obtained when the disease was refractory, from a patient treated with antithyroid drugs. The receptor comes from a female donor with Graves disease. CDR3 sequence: CASSLTRLAGEYSEQFF. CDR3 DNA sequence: TGTGCCAGCAGTTTAACCCGACTAGCGGGAGAGTATAGTGAGCAGTTCTTC.